This TCR beta chain appears in the sequencing data of a study of CD8+ T cells in alopecia areata. Findings and limits, study-wide: Lesional scalp, notably in alopecia totalis/universalis, had clonality above that of normal scalp.

RNA extraction and reverse transcription yielded cDNA as sequencing template. Measured with immunoSEQ multiplex PCR; TCRdb has only the in-frame clones, and not every one. The top ten clones hold 5.5% of a sample with 180,000 or so clones, about three fifths of them seen once. About this clone itself: Its matching antigen is unknown.

Treatment reported: oral pan-JAK inhibitor, 5-10 mg twice daily. Both peripheral blood and punch biopsies of lesional scalp skin were obtained from patients who had alopecia areata. Sorting of PBMCs yielded the CD4+ and CD8+ T cells. This TCR came from a human donor with alopecia areata. Specimen: CD4+ T cells sorted from blood, collected at week 24, from a patient treated with tofacitinib.

DNA of the CDR3: TGTGCCAGCATAATGGTGCAGGGGGGCAATGAGCAGTTCTTC. Translated: CASIMVQGGNEQFF. This chain links TRBV6-1 with TRBJ2-1, with D possibly matching TRBD1 (7 bases). The CDR3 is 14 amino acids. In germline, CDR1 is MNHNS, CDR2 SASEGT. Trimming stripped 7 bases from V and 6 bases from J, with 16 bases between.